Below, 10 T cell receptor beta chains from the same sample are listed, as sequenced in a study of cytomegalovirus exposure and HLA in healthy donors. PCR employed 60 Vbeta and 13 Jbeta primers. Some clones are missing from TCRdb's copy, which holds only in-frame ones; the method was immunoSEQ multiplex PCR. Among about 200,000 clones listed, roughly four fifths were seen once. The sequenced sample consisted of PBMCs. Source of these receptors: a woman aged 40-49 years in good health and CMV-seronegative.

This chain links TRBV10-1 with TRBJ2-7; D is ambiguous. Germline V lookup: CDR1 WNHNN, CDR2 SYGVQD (reference sequence). The V end lost 6 bases, the J end lost 1 base, and 10 bases lay between the germline ends. The CDR3 spans 13 residues. The CDR3 loop reads CASSPSPSYEQYF. CDR3 DNA sequence: TGCGCCAGCAGCCCCTCCCCGTCCTACGAGCAGTACTTC.

The CDR3 DNA reads TGTGCCAGCAGCCAAGAATACAGGGGTTACAATGAGCAGTTCTTC. The encoded protein is CASSQEYRGYNEQFF. The J gene is TRBJ2-1, the V gene TRBV7-9; TRBD1 matches 7 bases. Germline CDR1 is SEHNR and CDR2 is FQNEAQ (reference sequence). This CDR3 is 15 amino acids long. V dropped 5 bases and J dropped 4; count of bases not matched to a gene: 8.

Concerning this clone itself: Other DNA sequences of this sample code for an identical CDR3. This chain uses TRBV5-1 with TRBJ2-1; TRBD2 matches 8 bases. The V and J ends lost 2 bases and 3 bases, in that order; junction bases with no gene match: 4. This CDR3 spans 15 amino acids. Germline V gives CDR1 SGHRS, CDR2 YFSETQ. CDR3: CASSFGTSGYNEQFF. Written as DNA, the CDR3 is TGCGCCAGCAGCTTTGGAACTAGCGGCTACAATGAGCAGTTCTTC. Full variable domain (remainder filled in from reference TRBV5-1 and TRBJ2-1): KAGVTQTPRYLIKTRGQQVTLSCSPISGHRSVSWYQQTPGQGLQFLFEYFSETQRNKGNFPGRFSGRQFSNSRSEMNVSTLELGDSALYLCASSFGTSGYNEQFFGPGTRLTVL.

The genes are TRBV4-1 and TRBJ2-3; possible D gene TRBD1, 6 bases. The CDR3 extends over 16 amino acids. Germline V gene data show CDR1 as MGHRA and CDR2 as YSYEKL. V was cut by 2 bases and J by 5 bases, with 17 bases left in between. The CDR3 DNA reads as TGCGCCAGCAGCCAAAAGGGGGATTGGGGCCAAGATACGCAGTATTTT. It translates to CASSQKGDWGQDTQYF.

This sequence joins TRBV9 and TRBJ2-3, with D unclear. V dropped 7 bases and J dropped 0 bases, with 12 bases sitting between them. Germline loops: CDR1 SGDLS, CDR2 YYNGEE. This CDR3 has 14 amino acids. The CDR3 DNA reads TGTGCCAGCGCAGCGCCCACTAGCACAGATACGCAGTATTTT. Its translation is CASAAPTSTDTQYF.

The chain links TRBV30 to TRBJ1-2, with D maybe TRBD1 (6 bases). Trimming left V 2 bases short and J 2 bases short, with 9 bases between. Per germline, CDR1 GTSNPN and CDR2 SVGIG (reference sequence). CDR3 length equals 13 residues. The CDR3 DNA sequence: TGTGCCTGGAGTCGGGACATAAACTATGGCTACACCTTC. Translating it yields CAWSRDINYGYTF.

This clone was picked up one time. The V gene is TRBV29-1, the J gene TRBJ1-2; 8 bases are shared with TRBD1. In germline, CDR1 is SQVTM, CDR2 ANQGSEA. CDR3 length equals 10 residues. The trim removed 6 bases at V and 14 bases at J, leaving 8 bases unmatched. CDR3 amino acids: CSVLQGENTF. CDR3 DNA: TGCAGCGTGTTACAGGGGGAAAATACCTTC. Variable domain in full (rest from reference TRBV29-1 and TRBJ1-2): SAVISQKPSRDICQRGTSLTIQCQVDSQVTMMFWYRQQPGQSLTLIATANQGSEATYESGFVIDKFPISRPNLTFSTLTVSNMSPEDSSIYLCSVLQGENTFGSGTRLTVV.

In its sample, this clone was seen once. V gene TRBV5-1 combines with J gene TRBJ1-4, with D possibly being TRBD1 (5 bases). The germline V and J ends were trimmed by 2 bases and 0 bases, with 11 bases remaining between them. The CDR3 covers 16 residues. CDR1 is SGHRS, CDR2 YFSETQ, per germline. The CDR3 protein is CASSLVSTATNEKLFF. The CDR3 bases are TGCGCCAGCAGCTTAGTGTCGACAGCAACTAATGAAAAACTGTTTTTT.

The chain uses TRBV27 and TRBJ1-1; 7 positions agree with TRBD1. Trimming at V came to 5 bases and at J to 0 bases, leaving 6 bases not matched to a gene. The CDR3 sequence is 15 residues long. Germline CDR1 and CDR2: MNHEY and SMNVEV (reference sequence). CDR3 protein: CASSPTTGMNTEAFF. Written as DNA, the CDR3 is TGTGCCAGCAGTCCAACGACAGGGATGAACACTGAAGCTTTCTTT.

The chain links TRBV5-1 to TRBJ2-7; TRBD2 matches 7 bases. This CDR3 has 12 amino acids. The V and J ends lost 4 bases and 3 bases, in that order; junction bases with no gene match: 1. CDR1 is SGHRS and CDR2 is YFSETQ in the germline V gene. The chain's CDR3 is CASSPGGYEQYF. The CDR3 nucleotides read TGCGCCAGCAGCCCGGGGGGCTACGAGCAGTACTTC.